The next 9 T cell receptor beta chains were all read from a single sample in a study of cytomegalovirus exposure and HLA in healthy donors. It was with 60 Vbeta and 13 Jbeta primers that the PCR ran. Using immunoSEQ multiplex PCR, the repertoire was profiled, and TCRdb retains in-frame clones only, with some absent. The data hold around 110,000 clones, with approximately 84% observed a single time. The material sequenced was PBMCs. The source is a man in his thirties or forties in good health and CMV-seronegative.

A remark on this clone: Other DNA variants within this sample encode the same CDR3. V usage is TRBV9 and J usage is TRBJ2-7; 9 positions match TRBD1. Germline CDR1 reads SGDLS; CDR2 reads YYNGEE. Unmatched junction bases numbered 4, after V lost 4 bases and J lost 2 bases. There are 14 residues in the CDR3. CDR3 sequence: CASSSRQGAYEQYF. CDR3 DNA sequence: TGTGCCAGCAGCTCTCGACAGGGGGCCTACGAGCAGTACTTC.

The chain recombines TRBV2 with TRBJ2-1; perhaps TRBD1 as D (5 bases). Germline-derived CDR1 and CDR2 are SNHLY and FYNNEI. The CDR3 loop spans 13 amino acids. Trimming removed 7 bases from V and 8 bases from J, with 15 bases in between. CDR3 sequence (DNA): TGTGCCAGCACTCAACAGGATGGGGATGAGCAGTTCTTC. Translating it yields CASTQQDGDEQFF.

The chain carries TRBV7-8 and TRBJ1-5; possibly TRBD1 for D (5 bases). There are 15 residues in the CDR3. CDR1 and CDR2 from the germline V gene are SGHVS and FQNEAQ. Trimming left V 5 bases short and J 4 bases short, with 15 bases between. Here the CDR3 reads CASSSRWGGNQPQHF. The CDR3 DNA follows: TGTGCCAGCAGCAGTAGGTGGGGGGGGAATCAGCCCCAGCATTTT. The entire variable domain, with the rest obtained from reference TRBV7-8 and TRBJ1-5, is as follows: GAGVSQSPRYKVAKRGQDVALRCDPISGHVSLFWYQQALGQGPEFLTYFQNEAQLDKSGLPSDRFFAERPEGSVSTLKIQRTQQEDSAVYLCASSSRWGGNQPQHFGDGTRLSIL.

This clone was observed a handful of times. The chain joins TRBV7-2 to TRBJ1-2; TRBD1 matches 11 bases. Losses at the gene ends were 3 bases for V and 6 bases for J; bases not matched to a gene: 6. The CDR3 is 15 residues long. The germline gives CDR1 SGHTA, CDR2 FQGNSA. The chain's CDR3 is CASSFPGTGGDGYTF. The CDR3 DNA is TGTGCCAGCAGCTTCCCCGGGACAGGGGGTGATGGCTACACCTTC.

This chain uses TRBV27 with TRBJ2-1; 10 positions agree with TRBD2. The CDR3 extends over 12 amino acids. V dropped 10 bases and J dropped 7; count of bases not matched to a gene: 4. Germline CDR1 is MNHEY and CDR2 is SMNVEV (reference sequence). The CDR3 DNA is TGTGCCACCATGACTAGCGGGAATGAGCAGTTCTTC. This sequence encodes CATMTSGNEQFF.

This clone has a handful of counts. V and J are TRBV6-1 and TRBJ2-1; TRBD1 matches at 7 bases. The CDR3 totals 13 residues. From germline, CDR1 is MNHNS and CDR2 SASEGT. The V and J ends lost 8 bases and 4 bases, in that order; junction bases with no gene match: 5. This CDR3 is CASRQGEYNEQFF. CDR3 nucleotides: TGTGCCAGCCGTCAGGGGGAGTACAATGAGCAGTTCTTC.

The CDR3 DNA sequence: TGTGCCAGCAGCCTAGGTGGCGGCGTGGATGGCTACACCTTC. Its protein is CASSLGGGVDGYTF. The rearrangement uses TRBV11-2 and TRBJ1-2, with D uncertain. The germline gives CDR1 SGHAT, CDR2 FQNNGV. The CDR3 spans 14 residues. V lost 5 bases and J 6 bases, leaving 16 bases between the germline ends. Combining the CDR3 with reference TRBV11-2 and TRBJ1-2 gives the whole variable domain EAGVAQSPRYKIIEKRQSVAFWCNPISGHATLYWYQQILGQGPKLLIQFQNNGVVDDSQLPKDRFSAERLKGVDSTLKIQPAKLEDSAVYLCASSLGGGVDGYTFGSGTRLTVV.

The rearrangement joins TRBV2 to TRBJ1-2, with 9 bases fitting TRBD1. CDR1 SNHLY and CDR2 FYNNEI come from the germline V gene. The CDR3 totals 13 residues. With 4 bases clipped from V and 8 bases from J, the junction kept 5 bases outside the gene matches. CDR3 bases: TGTGCCAGCAGTGCAAACAGGGGGCTCGGCTACACCTTC. It encodes CASSANRGLGYTF.

The chain uses TRBV19 and TRBJ2-1; possible D gene TRBD2, 5 bases. This CDR3 comprises 14 residues. The germline V gene has CDR1 LNHDA and CDR2 SQIVND (reference sequence). Trimming removed 7 bases at V and 7 bases at J, with 17 bases between. In DNA form, the CDR3 reads TGTGCCAGTAAGCGGCTAGCATCGGGTAATGAGCAGTTCTTC. Translating gives CASKRLASGNEQFF.